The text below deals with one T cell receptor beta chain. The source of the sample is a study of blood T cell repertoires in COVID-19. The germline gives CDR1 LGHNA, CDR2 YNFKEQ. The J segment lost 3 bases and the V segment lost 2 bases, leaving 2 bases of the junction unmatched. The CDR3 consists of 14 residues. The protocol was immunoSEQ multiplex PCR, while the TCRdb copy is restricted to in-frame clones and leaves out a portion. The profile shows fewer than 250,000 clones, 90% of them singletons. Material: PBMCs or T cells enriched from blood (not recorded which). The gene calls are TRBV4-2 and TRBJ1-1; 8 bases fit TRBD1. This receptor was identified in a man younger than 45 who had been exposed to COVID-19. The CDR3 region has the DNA TGTGCCAGCAGCCAACCGGACAGGGACACTGAAGCTTTCTTT. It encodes CASSQPDRDTEAFF.